These T cell receptor beta chains were read from a single sample in a study of T cell therapy after organ transplantation. For these TCRs, the target antigens are not known. Some clones are missing from TCRdb's copy, which holds only in-frame ones; the method was immunoSEQ multiplex PCR. The sample yields about 50,000 clones, about 95% seen once. This specimen was CD8+ T cells from blood, taken before autologous CMV-specific T cell therapy. These receptors were collected from a human patient who had received a solid organ transplant and had CMV disease. The CDR3 runs from the conserved cysteine through the conserved F or W. Each record gives: clone size, J gene, CDR3 length, V gene, D gene, CDR3 DNA, CDR3 protein. The D gene is left open where the match is weak. Clone size appears in some rows only: once, few, many, or a class for an expanded clone.

>NA|TRBJ1-4|15|TRBV6-1|TRBD1
TGTGCCAGCAGGTCCGGACAGGGGGGTAATGAAAAACTGTTTTTT
CASRSGQGGNEKLFF
>NA|TRBJ1-1|11|TRBV5-1|NA
TGCGCCAGCAGAACGGACAGTGAAGCTTTCTTT
CASRTDSEAFF
>NA|TRBJ1-5|18|TRBV4-2|NA
TGTGCCAGCAGCCAAGAAGCGGGGGACGATCATTGGGGTCAGCCCCAGCATTTT
CASSQEAGDDHWGQPQHF
>NA|TRBJ2-1|14|TRBV6-5|NA
TGTGCCAGCAGTTACGGCCCCAGGTACAATGAGCAGTTCTTC
CASSYGPRYNEQFF
>once|TRBJ2-7|13|TRBV7-9|NA
TGTGCCAGCAGCTTCGAGGACTCCTACGAGCAGTACTTC
CASSFEDSYEQYF
>NA|TRBJ2-1|15|TRBV7-8|NA
TGTGCCAGCAGCTTAGCTTCCATCTCCTACAATGAGCAGTTCTTC
CASSLASISYNEQFF
>once|TRBJ2-5|16|TRBV13|TRBD2
TGTGCCAGCAGCACAAGACTAGCGGGAAGACAAGAGACCCAGTACTTC
CASSTRLAGRQETQYF
>NA|TRBJ2-7|15|TRBV13|NA
TGTGCCAGCAGCTTAGAAGGGGCAGGCTCCTACGAGCAGTACTTC
CASSLEGAGSYEQYF
>NA|TRBJ2-2|16|TRBV27|TRBD1
TGTGCCAGCAGTTTAGTTTTCGGAAGGGGGCGCGGGGAGCTGTTTTTT
CASSLVFGRGRGELFF
>once|TRBJ2-5|14|TRBV10-3|NA
TGTGCCATCAGTGGGACACCCATGGAAGAGACCCAGTACTTC
CAISGTPMEETQYF
>NA|TRBJ1-5|16|TRBV21-1|NA
TGTGCCAGCAATCCCTCCCCCGGAATTAGCAATCAGCCCCAGCATTTT
CASNPSPGISNQPQHF
>NA|TRBJ1-5|17|TRBV12-2|NA
TGTGCAAGTCGCTTAGCGTCGAGGGCCTATAGCAATCAGCCCCAGCATTTT
CASRLASRAYSNQPQHF
>NA|TRBJ2-7|13|TRBV4-2|NA
TGTGCCAGCAGCCAAGATATTGTGGGAGAGCAGTACTTC
CASSQDIVGEQYF
>once|TRBJ2-1|14|TRBV14|TRBD1
TGTGCCAGCAGCCAAGGGACAGGCTACAATGAGCAGTTCTTC
CASSQGTGYNEQFF
>NA|TRBJ1-4|17|TRBV9|NA
TGTGCCAGCAGCGTAGCAGGACAGCCTGCAACTAATGAAAAACTGTTTTTT
CASSVAGQPATNEKLFF
>NA|TRBJ2-2|17|TRBV11-3|NA
TGTGCCAGCAGCCACATCCCCACACGGGAGAACACCGGGGAGCTGTTTTTT
CASSHIPTRENTGELFF
>NA|TRBJ1-1|14|TRBV30|NA
TGTGCCTGGAGTTCGGGCCAGAGGAACACTGAAGCTTTCTTT
CAWSSGQRNTEAFF
>NA|TRBJ2-2|14|TRBV7-3|TRBD1
TGTGCCAGCAGCTCGACAGGGGGTCCCGGGGAGCTGTTTTTT
CASSSTGGPGELFF
>NA|TRBJ2-1|16|TRBV7-8|NA
TGTGCCAGCAGCTCCGTCTTGGGGAGAGGTGCCAATGAGCAGTTCTTC
CASSSVLGRGANEQFF
>NA|TRBJ2-1|15|TRBV5-4|TRBD1
TGTGCCAGCAGCTTGGTACAGGGGGTAGCGAATGAGCAGTTCTTC
CASSLVQGVANEQFF
>NA|TRBJ2-3|16|TRBV7-9|NA
TGTGCCAGCAGCCTAGAGCCTTTAAGAGGGACAGATACGCAGTATTTT
CASSLEPLRGTDTQYF
>once|TRBJ2-1|12|TRBV7-3|NA
TGTGCCAGCAGCGCCATGGGCAATGAGCAGTTCTTC
CASSAMGNEQFF
>NA|TRBJ2-1|13|TRBV10-3|TRBD2
TGTGCCACGTCGGGGGGTTCGGACAATGAGCAGTTCTTC
CATSGGSDNEQFF
>NA|TRBJ2-7|14|TRBV5-1|TRBD2
TGCGCCAGCAGCGTGACTAGCGGAATCTACGAGCAGTACTTC
CASSVTSGIYEQYF
>NA|TRBJ1-2|16|TRBV7-9|NA
TGTGCCAGCAGCCTTTCGGAGACAGACCCTAACTATGGCTACACCTTC
CASSLSETDPNYGYTF
>once|TRBJ2-5|13|TRBV10-1|NA
TGCGCCAGCAGTGAAGGTTGGGAAGAGACCCAGTACTTC
CASSEGWEETQYF
>NA|TRBJ2-7|16|TRBV15|TRBD1
TGTGCCACCAGCAGAGACGGGACAGGGAGAACCTACGAGCAGTACTTC
CATSRDGTGRTYEQYF
>NA|TRBJ1-6|16|TRBV13|NA
TGTGCCAGCAGCTTAGCACGGGATGAGGACGGCTCACCCCTCCACTTT
CASSLARDEDGSPLHF
>NA|TRBJ1-3|16|TRBV6-5|NA
TGTGCCAGCAGTTACCTCCCGAAGGTCTCTGGAAACACCATATATTTT
CASSYLPKVSGNTIYF
>NA|TRBJ1-2|16|TRBV7-8|TRBD1
TGTGCCAGCAGCTCCGGACAGGGGATATTACACTATGGCTACACCTTC
CASSSGQGILHYGYTF
>NA|TRBJ1-3|16|TRBV6-5|TRBD1
TGTGCCAGCAGTTCCCCGACAGGGTTCGCTGGAAACACCATATATTTT
CASSSPTGFAGNTIYF
>NA|TRBJ1-1|13|TRBV10-1|NA
TGCGCCAGCAGTGAAGACTTGGACACTGAAGCTTTCTTT
CASSEDLDTEAFF
>once|TRBJ2-3|16|TRBV6-1|TRBD2
TGTGCCAGCAGTGGGTCGGCGGGAGAGACCACAGATACGCAGTATTTT
CASSGSAGETTDTQYF
>NA|TRBJ2-2|17|TRBV30|NA
TGTGCCTGGAGTCAAGTGCCCGGGGGCGGTGACACCGGGGAGCTGTTTTTT
CAWSQVPGGGDTGELFF
>NA|TRBJ2-1|14|TRBV10-3|NA
TGTGCCATCAGTGAGGCAGGGGCCTACAATGAGCAGTTCTTC
CAISEAGAYNEQFF
>once|TRBJ2-1|12|TRBV13|NA
TGTGCCAGCAGCTTAGGCAGGAATGAGCAGTTCTTC
CASSLGRNEQFF
>NA|TRBJ1-2|15|TRBV27|NA
TGTGCCAGCCCCTGCAAAGGGGAGACAAACTATGGCTACACCTTC
CASPCKGETNYGYTF
>few|TRBJ1-5|15|TRBV15|NA
TGTGCCACCAGCAGAGGAGGGAATGGCAATCAGCCCCAGCATTTT
CATSRGGNGNQPQHF
>NA|TRBJ2-7|14|TRBV4-1|NA
TGCGCCAGCAGCCCTTTGGAGGGAACCTACGAGCAGTACTTC
CASSPLEGTYEQYF
>NA|TRBJ1-2|13|TRBV27|TRBD1
TGTGCCAGCTCCTCGGGACAGCCCTATGGCTACACCTTC
CASSSGQPYGYTF
>NA|TRBJ2-2|13|TRBV5-4|NA
TGTGCCAGCAGCTTGAGGAACACCGGGGAGCTGTTTTTT
CASSLRNTGELFF
>NA|TRBJ2-7|13|TRBV6-1|NA
TGTGCCAGCAGGGACGGGACAATCTACGAGCAGTACTTC
CASRDGTIYEQYF
>once|TRBJ1-5|15|TRBV4-1|TRBD1
TGCGCCAGCAGCCCCCGGACAGGGGGCAATCAGCCCCAGCATTTT
CASSPRTGGNQPQHF
>NA|TRBJ1-2|18|TRBV7-9|NA
TGTGCCAGCAGCGCGACAATTGGGGGGTTTATCCCTAACTATGGCTACACCTTC
CASSATIGGFIPNYGYTF
>NA|TRBJ2-3|14|TRBV27|NA
TGTGCCAGCACCCTTAGACAGTTCGCAGATACGCAGTATTTT
CASTLRQFADTQYF
>NA|TRBJ1-1|16|TRBV6-5|NA
TGTGCCAGCAGTTACCCGACATCGCCCGGGGCCACTGAAGCTTTCTTT
CASSYPTSPGATEAFF
>NA|TRBJ1-2|16|TRBV11-2|TRBD1
TGTGCCAGCAGCTTAGTCACAGGGGGCTCTAGCTATGGCTACACCTTC
CASSLVTGGSSYGYTF
>NA|TRBJ2-7|18|TRBV5-6|TRBD2
TGTGCCAGCAGCTTGGTAGTGGGAGGTGGCGCGGGAGGCTACGAGCAGTACTTC
CASSLVVGGGAGGYEQYF
>NA|TRBJ2-1|15|TRBV2|NA
TGTGCCAGCAGTGAAGGTCTAGCGCCCCGGGATGAGCAGTTCTTC
CASSEGLAPRDEQFF
>NA|TRBJ2-7|16|TRBV6-7|NA
TGTGCCAGCACCCAACGTCGTCGTGCACTAGTCGACGAGCAGTACTTC
CASTQRRRALVDEQYF
>NA|TRBJ1-1|13|TRBV27|NA
TGTGCCAGCAGACGTGAAAAAGCCACTGAAGCTTTCTTT
CASRREKATEAFF
>NA|TRBJ1-1|14|TRBV2|NA
TGTGCCAGCAGGCCCGGTGGGGCTAACACTGAAGCTTTCTTT
CASRPGGANTEAFF
>NA|TRBJ1-1|14|TRBV7-9|TRBD1
TGTGCCAGCAGCCAGGGGGTCGGGGTCACTGAAGCTTTCTTT
CASSQGVGVTEAFF
>few|TRBJ1-1|17|TRBV19|TRBD1
TGTGCCAGTAGCACCGGACAGGGGGCCTGGGTGAACACTGAAGCTTTCTTT
CASSTGQGAWVNTEAFF